What follows describes a single T cell receptor beta chain. What it binds is not known. Profiling relied on immunoSEQ multiplex PCR, and the TCRdb table lists in-frame clones only, not all of them. The sample holds approximately 400,000 clones; roughly nine tenths are singletons and the top ten take around 4.2%. CDR3 size: 14 residues. Trimming pared 4 bases from V and 4 bases from J, leaving 13 bases between. CDR1 and CDR2 from the germline V gene are LGHDT and YNNKEL (reference sequence). This record belongs to a study of Ad26.COV2.S vaccination and SARS-CoV-2 variants. Study outcomes and limitations: Placebo recipients trailed vaccine recipients in spike-specific TCR breadth. With respect to non-spike TCR breadth, vaccine and placebo recipients were similar.

This clonotype was obtained from a human donor who had recovered from COVID-19. The gene calls are TRBV3-1 (or the pseudogene TRBV3-2) and TRBJ1-1, with D perhaps matching TRBD1 (5 bases). Sequencing used peripheral blood, obtained after recovery from COVID-19. The CDR3 DNA reads as TGTGCCAGCAGCCCTAGGGGCTTGGGCACTGAAGCTTTCTTT. Its protein product is CASSPRGLGTEAFF.